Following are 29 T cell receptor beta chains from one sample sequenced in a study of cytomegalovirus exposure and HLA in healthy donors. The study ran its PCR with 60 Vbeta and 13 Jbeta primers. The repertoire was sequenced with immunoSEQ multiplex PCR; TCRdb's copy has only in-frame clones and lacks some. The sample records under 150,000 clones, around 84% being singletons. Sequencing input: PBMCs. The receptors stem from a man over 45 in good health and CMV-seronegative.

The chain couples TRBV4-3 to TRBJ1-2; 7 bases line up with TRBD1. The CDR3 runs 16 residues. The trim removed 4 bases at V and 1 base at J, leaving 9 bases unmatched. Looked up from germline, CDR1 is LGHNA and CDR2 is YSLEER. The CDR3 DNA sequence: TGCGCCAGCAGCCCAGCCGGGACAGATTATAACTATGGCTACACCTTC. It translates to CASSPAGTDYNYGYTF.

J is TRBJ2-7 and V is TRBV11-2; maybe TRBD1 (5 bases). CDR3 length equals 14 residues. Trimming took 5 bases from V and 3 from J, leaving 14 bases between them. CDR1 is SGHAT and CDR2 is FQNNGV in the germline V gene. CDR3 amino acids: CASSPSRQFYEQYF. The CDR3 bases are TGTGCCAGCAGCCCGTCGCGACAGTTCTACGAGCAGTACTTC.

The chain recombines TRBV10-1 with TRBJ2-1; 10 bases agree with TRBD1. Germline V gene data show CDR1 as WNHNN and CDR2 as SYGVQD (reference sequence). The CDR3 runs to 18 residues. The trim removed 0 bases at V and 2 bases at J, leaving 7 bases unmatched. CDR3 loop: CASSESRGTGDPYNEQFF. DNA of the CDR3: TGCGCCAGCAGTGAGTCGAGAGGGACAGGGGATCCCTACAATGAGCAGTTCTTC.

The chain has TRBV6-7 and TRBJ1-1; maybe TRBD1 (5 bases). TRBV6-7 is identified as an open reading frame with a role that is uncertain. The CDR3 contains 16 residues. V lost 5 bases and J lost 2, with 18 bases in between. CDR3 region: CASSLRTTGVNTEAFF. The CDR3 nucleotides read TGTGCCAGCAGTCTAAGGACCACAGGAGTTAACACTGAAGCTTTCTTT.

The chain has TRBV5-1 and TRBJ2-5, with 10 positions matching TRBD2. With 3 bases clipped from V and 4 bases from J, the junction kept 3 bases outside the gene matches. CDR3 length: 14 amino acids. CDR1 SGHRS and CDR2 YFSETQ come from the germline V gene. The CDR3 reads CASSWVAGGETQYF. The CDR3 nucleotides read TGCGCCAGCAGCTGGGTAGCGGGGGGAGAGACCCAGTACTTC.

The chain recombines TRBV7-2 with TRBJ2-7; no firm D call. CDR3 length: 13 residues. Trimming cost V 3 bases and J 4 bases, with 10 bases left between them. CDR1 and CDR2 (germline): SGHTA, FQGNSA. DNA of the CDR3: TGTGCCAGCAGCTTTATGGCGACTTACGAGCAGTACTTC. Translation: CASSFMATYEQYF.

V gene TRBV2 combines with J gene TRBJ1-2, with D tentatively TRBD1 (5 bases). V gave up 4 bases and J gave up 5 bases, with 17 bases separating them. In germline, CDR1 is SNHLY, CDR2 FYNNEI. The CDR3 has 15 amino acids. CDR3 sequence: CASSGSRDTLYGYTF. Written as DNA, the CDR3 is TGTGCCAGCAGTGGGAGCAGGGATACACTTTATGGCTACACCTTC.

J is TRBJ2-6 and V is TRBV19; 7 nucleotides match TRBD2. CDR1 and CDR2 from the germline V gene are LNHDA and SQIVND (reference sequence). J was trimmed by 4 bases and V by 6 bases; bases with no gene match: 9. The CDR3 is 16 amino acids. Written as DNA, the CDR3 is TGTGCCAGTAGAGGTGGGGGGGTCACCGGGGCCAACGTCCTGACTTTC. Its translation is CASRGGGVTGANVLTF. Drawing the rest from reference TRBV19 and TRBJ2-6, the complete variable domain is DGGITQSPKYLFRKEGQNVTLSCEQNLNHDAMYWYRQDPGQGLRLIYYSQIVNDFQKGDIAEGYSVSREKKESFPLTVTSAQKNPTAFYLCASRGGGVTGANVLTFGAGSRLTVL.

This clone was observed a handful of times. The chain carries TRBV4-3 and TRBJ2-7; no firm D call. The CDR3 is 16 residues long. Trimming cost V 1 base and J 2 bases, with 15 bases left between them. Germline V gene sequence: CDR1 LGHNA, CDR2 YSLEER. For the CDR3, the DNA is TGCGCCAGCAGCCAAGCTAATGGTCCTTTCCCCTACGAGCAGTACTTC. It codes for CASSQANGPFPYEQYF.

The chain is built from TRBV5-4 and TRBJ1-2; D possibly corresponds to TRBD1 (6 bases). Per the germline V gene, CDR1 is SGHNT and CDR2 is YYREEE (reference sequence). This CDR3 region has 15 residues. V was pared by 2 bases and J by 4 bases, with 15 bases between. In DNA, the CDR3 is TGTGCCAGCAGCTTACAGGGCCCGGCCCGCTATGGCTACACCTTC. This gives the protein CASSLQGPARYGYTF.

CDR3 amino acids: CASSLRTGAVGYTF. The CDR3, as DNA: TGTGCCAGCAGCTTGAGGACAGGGGCGGTAGGCTACACCTTC. The chain links TRBV5-4 to TRBJ1-2; 9 positions agree with TRBD1. The CDR3 runs to 14 residues. V was pared by 1 base and J by 8 bases, with 6 bases of the junction left unmatched. Germline CDR1 is SGHNT and CDR2 is YYREEE (reference sequence).

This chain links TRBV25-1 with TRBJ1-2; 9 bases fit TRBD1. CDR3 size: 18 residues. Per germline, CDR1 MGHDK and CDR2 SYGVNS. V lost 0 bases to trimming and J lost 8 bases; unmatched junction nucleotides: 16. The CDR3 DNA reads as TGTGCCAGCAGTGAATATGGGGGGGGAGACAGGGGGACATACGGCTACACCTTC. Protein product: CASSEYGGGDRGTYGYTF.

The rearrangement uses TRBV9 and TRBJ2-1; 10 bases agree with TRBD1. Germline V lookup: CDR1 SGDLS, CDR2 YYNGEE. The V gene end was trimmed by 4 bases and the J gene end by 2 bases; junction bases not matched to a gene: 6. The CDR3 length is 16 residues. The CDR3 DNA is TGTGCCAGCAGCACTACCGGGACAGGGGCCTACAATGAGCAGTTCTTC. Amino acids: CASSTTGTGAYNEQFF.

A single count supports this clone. The CDR3 coding sequence is TGTGCCAGTACTGGAGTCTCTGGAAACACCATATATTTT. Translating it yields CASTGVSGNTIYF. V gene TRBV19 combines with J gene TRBJ1-3; D is undetermined. The CDR3 is 13 amino acids. V gave up 7 bases and J gave up 0 bases, with 7 bases separating them. Germline lookup yields CDR1 LNHDA and CDR2 SQIVND (reference sequence).

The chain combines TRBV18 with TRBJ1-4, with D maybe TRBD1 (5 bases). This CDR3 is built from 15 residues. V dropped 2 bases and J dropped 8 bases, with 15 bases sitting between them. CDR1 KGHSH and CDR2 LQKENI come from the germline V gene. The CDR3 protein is CASSPIGGPVEKLFF. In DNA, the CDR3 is TGTGCCAGCTCACCAATCGGGGGACCAGTAGAAAAACTGTTTTTT.

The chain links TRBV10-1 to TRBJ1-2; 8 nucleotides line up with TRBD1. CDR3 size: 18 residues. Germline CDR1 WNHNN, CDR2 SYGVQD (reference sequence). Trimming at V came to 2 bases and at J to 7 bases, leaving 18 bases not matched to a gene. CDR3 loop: CASSEPGQGRQFTGGYTF. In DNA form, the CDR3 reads TGCGCCAGCAGTGAGCCCGGACAGGGTCGGCAGTTTACGGGTGGCTACACCTTC.

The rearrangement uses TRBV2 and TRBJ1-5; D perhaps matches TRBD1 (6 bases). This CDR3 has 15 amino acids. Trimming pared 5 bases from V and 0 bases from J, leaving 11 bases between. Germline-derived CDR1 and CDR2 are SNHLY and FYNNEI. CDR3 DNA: TGTGCCAGCAGTCTTTCCAGGGGTAGCAATCAGCCCCAGCATTTT. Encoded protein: CASSLSRGSNQPQHF.

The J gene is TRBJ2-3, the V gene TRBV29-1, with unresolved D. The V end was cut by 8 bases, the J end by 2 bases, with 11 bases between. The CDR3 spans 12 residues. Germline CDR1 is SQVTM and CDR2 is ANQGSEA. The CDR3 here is CSSTLYTDTQYF. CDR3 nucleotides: TGCAGCTCGACATTATACACAGATACGCAGTATTTT.

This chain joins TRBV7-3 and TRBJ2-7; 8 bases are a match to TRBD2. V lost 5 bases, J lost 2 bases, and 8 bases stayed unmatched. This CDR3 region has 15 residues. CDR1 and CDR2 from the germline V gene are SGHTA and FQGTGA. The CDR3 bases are TGTGCCAGCAGCCCAAGCGGGGGCGACACCTACGAGCAGTACTTC. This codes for CASSPSGGDTYEQYF. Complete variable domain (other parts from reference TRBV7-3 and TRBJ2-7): GAGVSQTPSNKVTEKGKYVELRCDPISGHTALYWYRQSLGQGPEFLIYFQGTGAADDSGLPNDRFFAVRPEGSVSTLKIQRTERGDSAVYLCASSPSGGDTYEQYFGPGTRLTVT.

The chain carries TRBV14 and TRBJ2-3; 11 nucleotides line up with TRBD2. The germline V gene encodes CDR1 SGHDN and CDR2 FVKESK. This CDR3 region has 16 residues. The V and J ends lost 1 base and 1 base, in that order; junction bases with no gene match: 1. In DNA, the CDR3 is TGTGCCAGCAGCCAAGCGACTAGCGGGGGCACAGATACGCAGTATTTT. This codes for CASSQATSGGTDTQYF.

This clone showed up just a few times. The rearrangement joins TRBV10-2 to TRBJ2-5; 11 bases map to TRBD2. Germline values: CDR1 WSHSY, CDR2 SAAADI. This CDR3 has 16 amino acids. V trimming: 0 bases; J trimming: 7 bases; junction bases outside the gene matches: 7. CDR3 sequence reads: CASSESTSGTGGTQYF. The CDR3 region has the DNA TGCGCCAGCAGTGAGTCGACTAGCGGGACAGGCGGGACCCAGTACTTC.

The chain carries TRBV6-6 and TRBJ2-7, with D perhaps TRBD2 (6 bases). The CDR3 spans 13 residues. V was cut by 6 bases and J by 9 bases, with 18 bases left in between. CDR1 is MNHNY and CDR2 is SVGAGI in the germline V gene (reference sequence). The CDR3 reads CASSPRLQEGQYF. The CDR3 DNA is TGTGCCAGCAGCCCCCGGCTACAGGAGGGGCAGTACTTC.

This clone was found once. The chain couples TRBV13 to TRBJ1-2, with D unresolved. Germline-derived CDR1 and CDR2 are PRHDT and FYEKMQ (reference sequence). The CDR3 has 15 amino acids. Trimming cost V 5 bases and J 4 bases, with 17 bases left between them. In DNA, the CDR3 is TGTGCCAGCAGCCTTAAAGGTTCAGGCTTCTATGGCTACACCTTC. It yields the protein CASSLKGSGFYGYTF.

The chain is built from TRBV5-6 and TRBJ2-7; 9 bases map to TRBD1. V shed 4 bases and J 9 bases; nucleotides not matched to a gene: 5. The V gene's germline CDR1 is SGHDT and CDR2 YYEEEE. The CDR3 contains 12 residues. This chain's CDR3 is CASSPDRGPQYF. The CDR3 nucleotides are TGTGCCAGCAGCCCGGACAGGGGACCGCAGTACTTC.

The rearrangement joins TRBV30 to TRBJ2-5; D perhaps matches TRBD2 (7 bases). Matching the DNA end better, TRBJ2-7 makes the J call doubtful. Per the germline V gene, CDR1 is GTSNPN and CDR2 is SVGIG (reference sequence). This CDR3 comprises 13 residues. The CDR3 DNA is TGTGCCTGGAGTCCTAGGGGGGGCTACGAGCAGTACTTC. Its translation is CAWSPRGGYEQYF.

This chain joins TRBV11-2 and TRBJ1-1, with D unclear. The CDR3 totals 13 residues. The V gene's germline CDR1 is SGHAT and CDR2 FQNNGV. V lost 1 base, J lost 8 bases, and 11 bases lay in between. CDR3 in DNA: TGTGCCAGCAGCTTAGCGCCACGGGTGGAAGCTTTCTTT. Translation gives CASSLAPRVEAFF.

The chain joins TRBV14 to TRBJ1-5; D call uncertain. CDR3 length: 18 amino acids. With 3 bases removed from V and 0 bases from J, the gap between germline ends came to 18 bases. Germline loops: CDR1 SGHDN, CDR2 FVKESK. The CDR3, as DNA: TGTGCCAGCAGCCAGTATCCAGGTCGTACCAATAGCAATCAGCCCCAGCATTTT. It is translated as CASSQYPGRTNSNQPQHF.

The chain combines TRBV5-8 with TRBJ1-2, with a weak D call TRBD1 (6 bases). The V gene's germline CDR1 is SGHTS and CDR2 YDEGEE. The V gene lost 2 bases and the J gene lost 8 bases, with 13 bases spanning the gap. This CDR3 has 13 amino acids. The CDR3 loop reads CASSLKQGEGYTF. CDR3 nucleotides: TGTGCCAGCAGCTTAAAACAGGGTGAGGGCTACACCTTC. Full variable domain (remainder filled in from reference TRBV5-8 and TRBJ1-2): EAGVTQSPTHLIKTRGQQATLRCSPISGHTSVYWYQQALGLGLQFLLWYDEGEERNRGNFPPRFSGRQFPNYSSELNVNALELEDSALYLCASSLKQGEGYTFGSGTRLTVV.

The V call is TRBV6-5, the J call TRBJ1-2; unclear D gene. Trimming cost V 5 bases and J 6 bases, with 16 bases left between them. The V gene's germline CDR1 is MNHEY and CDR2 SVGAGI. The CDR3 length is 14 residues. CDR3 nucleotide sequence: TGTGCCAGCAGTGAAGTCACTGGTAAAGATGGCTACACCTTC. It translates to CASSEVTGKDGYTF.